These 10 T cell receptor beta chains came from one sample sequenced in a study of shared clonotypes between healthy human individuals. Libraries were prepared by immunoSEQ multiplex PCR; TCRdb keeps only in-frame clonotypes and omits some of them. In the table there are approximately 1.4 million clones, 95% to 99% of which are singletons. Sequenced input: naive CD4+ T cells sorted from blood. The subset here: CD45RA+ positively selected. Every receptor here comes from a man aged 25-45 years in good health.

The chain combines TRBV2 with TRBJ2-3, with D possibly TRBD1 on 6 matching bases. Germline-derived CDR1 and CDR2 are SNHLY and FYNNEI. The CDR3 runs to 12 residues. Trimming took off 11 bases at V and 6 bases at J, with 15 bases between the two ends. The CDR3 DNA sequence: TGTGCCGCAGGGGCCCGAGAGGATACGCAGTATTTT. Translated: CAAGAREDTQYF.

The chain couples TRBV27 to TRBJ2-5, with no clear D. Germline CDR1 is MNHEY and CDR2 is SMNVEV (reference sequence). This CDR3 has 14 residues. Trimming left V 5 bases short and J 4 bases short, with 14 bases between. The CDR3: CASSPIGVGETQYF. The CDR3 DNA reads TGTGCCAGCAGTCCGATTGGGGTAGGAGAGACCCAGTACTTC.

The rearrangement links TRBV6-5 to TRBJ2-7; TRBD2 might be the D (6 bases). The CDR3 totals 15 residues. Per germline, CDR1 MNHEY and CDR2 SVGAGI. Between the trimmed V and J ends, which lost 3 bases and 0 bases, there was a span of 12 bases. CDR3 amino acids: CASSYFGGVSYEQYF. Written as DNA, the CDR3 is TGTGCCAGCAGTTATTTTGGCGGGGTCTCCTACGAGCAGTACTTC.

The chain couples TRBV15 to TRBJ1-1; possible D gene TRBD1, 6 bases. From germline, CDR1 is LNHNV and CDR2 YYDKDF (reference sequence). The CDR3 is 16 amino acids. Trimming shortened V by 5 bases and J by 1 base, and 17 bases separated the two germline ends. The CDR3 DNA reads as TGTGCCACCAGCTCCACTCCACAGGGCCAGAACACTGAAGCTTTCTTT. Translation gives CATSSTPQGQNTEAFF.

The V and J genes are TRBV28 and TRBJ1-2; TRBD1 matches 7 bases. Germline V gene sequence: CDR1 MDHEN, CDR2 SYDVKM. The junction had 3 bases not matched to a gene; V was cut back by 10 bases and J by 4 bases. This CDR3 has 11 amino acids. DNA of the CDR3: TGTGCCACCGGGACAGTCTATGGCTACACCTTC. Protein: CATGTVYGYTF.

V usage is TRBV5-1 and J usage is TRBJ1-4, with D unclear. This CDR3 is built from 14 residues. The V end was cut by 0 bases, the J end by 5 bases, with 8 bases between. CDR1 SGHRS and CDR2 YFSETQ come from the germline V gene. DNA for the CDR3: TGCGCCAGCAGCTTGGACCCCAGAAATGAAAAACTGTTTTTT. Translating it yields CASSLDPRNEKLFF.

V usage is TRBV6-5 and J usage is TRBJ2-7; the D gene is possibly TRBD1 (6 bases). V was shortened by 4 bases and J by 3 bases, with 13 bases between the two germline ends. The CDR3 runs to 14 residues. The V gene's germline CDR1 is MNHEY and CDR2 SVGAGI. CDR3: CASSSLGQNYEQYF. The CDR3 nucleotides are TGTGCCAGCAGTTCCCTCGGACAGAACTACGAGCAGTACTTC.

A word on this clone: The sample holds other DNA sequences that translate to the same CDR3. V gene TRBV28 combines with J gene TRBJ1-5; the D gene is possibly TRBD1 (5 bases). The CDR3 runs to 15 residues. CDR1 and CDR2 from the germline V gene are MDHEN and SYDVKM. Trimming stripped 2 bases from V and 2 bases from J, with 10 bases between. CDR3: CASSLGGGGNQPQHF. The CDR3 DNA is TGTGCCAGCAGTTTAGGCGGGGGTGGCAATCAGCCCCAGCATTTT.

This clone was detected once. J is TRBJ2-1 and V is TRBV27; the D gene is possibly TRBD2 (6 bases). V shed 3 bases and J shed 4 bases, with 13 bases lying between them. The germline gives CDR1 MNHEY, CDR2 SMNVEV (reference sequence). The CDR3 runs 15 residues. This CDR3 reads CASSFKPSAYNEQFF. DNA for the CDR3: TGTGCCAGCAGTTTTAAGCCTAGCGCGTACAATGAGCAGTTCTTC.

This clone was recorded only once. The rearrangement uses TRBV6-1 and TRBJ2-1; maybe TRBD1 (6 bases). Germline-derived CDR1 and CDR2 are MNHNS and SASEGT. The ends were cut back, 5 bases at V and 8 bases at J, with 13 bases in the middle. The CDR3 is made up of 13 amino acids. This chain's CDR3 is CASSYRDRYEQFF. The CDR3 DNA reads as TGTGCCAGCAGTTATCGAGACAGGTATGAGCAGTTCTTC.